The clone carrying this T cell receptor (beta chain) has a handful of counts. CDR3 size: 14 residues. Germline CDR1 is SGHDT and CDR2 is YYEEEE. J gave up 4 bases and V 1 base, and 5 bases lay outside the gene matches. TCRdb re-analysed the 5' RACE reads in MiXCR, keeping a single row per CDR3 protein. The sample lists tens of thousands of distinct CDR3 sequences, around 15% seen once, with 1.2% to 1.5% in the top ten. This entry comes from a study of early T cells in non-severe SARS-CoV-2 infection. This receptor was obtained from an adult who was a healthcare worker with PCR-confirmed SARS-CoV-2 infection or an uninfected control (not recorded which). Material for sequencing was whole blood. The chain joins TRBV5-6 to TRBJ2-7; 7 nucleotides line up with TRBD1. CDR3 sequence reads: CASSLRTGLYEQYF. CDR3 in DNA: TGTGCCAGCAGCTTGAGGACAGGCTTATACGAGCAGTACTTC.